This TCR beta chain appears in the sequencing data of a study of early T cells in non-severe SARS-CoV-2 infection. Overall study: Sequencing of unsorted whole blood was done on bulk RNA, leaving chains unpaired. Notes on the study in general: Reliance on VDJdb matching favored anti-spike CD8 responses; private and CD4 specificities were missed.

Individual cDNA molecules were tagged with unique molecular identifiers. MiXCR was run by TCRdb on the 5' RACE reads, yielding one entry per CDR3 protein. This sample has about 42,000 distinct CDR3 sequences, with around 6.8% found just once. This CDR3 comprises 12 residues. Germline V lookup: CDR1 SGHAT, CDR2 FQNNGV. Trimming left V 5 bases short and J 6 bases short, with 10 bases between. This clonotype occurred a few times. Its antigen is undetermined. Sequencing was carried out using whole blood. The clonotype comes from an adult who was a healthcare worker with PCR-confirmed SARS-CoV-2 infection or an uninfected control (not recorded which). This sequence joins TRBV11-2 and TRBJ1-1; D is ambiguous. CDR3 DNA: TGTGCCAGCAGCGCTGATGGGCCTGAAGCTTTCTTT. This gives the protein CASSADGPEAFF.